This is a list of T cell receptor beta chains from one sample in a study of T-cell reconstitution after alpha-beta-depleted transplantation in children. TCRdb fed the PCR reads into MiXCR, producing one record per CDR3 protein. The sample carries some 350,000 distinct CDR3 sequences, approximately 10% recorded once. The specimen comprised PBMCs from the stem cell graft donor, sampled from the stem cell graft. The source of these receptors is a human donor who donated a stem cell graft to a child with acute lymphoblastic leukemia. The CDR3 runs from the conserved cysteine through the conserved F or W. D genes are given only for firm matches. Clone sizes are given selectively: once, few, many, or a class where the clone is expanded.

j_call d_call clone_size v_call cdr3_nt cdr3_aa
TRBJ2-5 TRBD2 NA TRBV20-1 TGCAGTGCTAGAGTCCTAGCGGGAGTTCAAGAGACCCAGTACTTC CSARVLAGVQETQYF
TRBJ2-3 NA many TRBV29-1 TGCAGCGTTGACGGGGGAGCCAGGAGCACAGATACGCAGTATTTT CSVDGGARSTDTQYF
TRBJ1-1 NA NA TRBV7-6 TGTGCCAGCAGCCCGATTATTATAAACACTGAAGCTTTCTTT CASSPIIINTEAFF
TRBJ2-3 NA many TRBV7-7 TGTGCTAGCAGCTCGGACAGCACAGATACGCAGTATTTT CASSSDSTDTQYF
TRBJ2-2 TRBD2 many TRBV12-3/TRBV12-4 TGTGCCAGCAAAAAGCGGGAGGGCCGTACCGGGGAGCTGTTTTTT CASKKREGRTGELFF
TRBJ2-1 TRBD2 few TRBV4-3 TGCGCCAGCAGCCAGGGACTACTGTCCTACAATGAGCAGTTCTTC CASSQGLLSYNEQFF
TRBJ2-5 TRBD2 few TRBV9 TGTGCCAGCACCATAGCGGGAGGAGGTGAGACCCAGTACTTC CASTIAGGGETQYF
TRBJ2-1 NA NA TRBV15 TGTGCCACCCGTCTTACGAGCTCCTACGATGAGCAGTTCTTC CATRLTSSYDEQFF
TRBJ2-5 NA NA TRBV24-1 TGTGCCACCAGTGATGGCGACTTAGAGACCCAGTACTTC CATSDGDLETQYF
TRBJ2-7 NA NA TRBV18 TGTGCCAGCTCACCCGCGGACTCCTACGAGAAGTACTTC CASSPADSYEKYF
TRBJ2-7 NA many TRBV7-2 TGTGCCAGCAGCGCTACTCGGACTAAAATCTACGAGCAGTACTTC CASSATRTKIYEQYF
TRBJ2-7 NA few TRBV11-2 TGTGCCAGCAGGGGCTACGAGCAGTACTTC CASRGYEQYF
TRBJ2-5 TRBD1 NA TRBV6-1 TGTGCCAGCAGTCGGCTCAACAGGGGTCGGGAGACCCAGTACTTC CASSRLNRGRETQYF
TRBJ1-1 NA few TRBV5-1 TGCGCCAGCAGCTTGGGGTCTCGGGCAGGGACTGAAGCTTTCTTT CASSLGSRAGTEAFF
TRBJ2-7 NA few TRBV6-2/TRBV6-3 TGTGCCAGCAGTTACCGGGGGGCGCAAAACGAGCAGTACTTC CASSYRGAQNEQYF
TRBJ2-3 NA few TRBV28 TGTGCCAGCAGAGCCCCCACAAATACGCAGTATTTT CASRAPTNTQYF
TRBJ2-1 TRBD1 NA TRBV11-1 TGTGCCAGCAGCTTAGCTACCCCCGGGACAGTCCTCCTTAATGAGCAGTTCTTC CASSLATPGTVLLNEQFF
TRBJ1-1 NA few TRBV4-1 TGCGCCAGCAGCCAAGATCCCATGGGGAGGGACACTGAAGCTTTCTTT CASSQDPMGRDTEAFF
TRBJ2-3 NA NA TRBV12-3/TRBV12-4 TGTGCCAGCAGTCCCGAGCGGATATTCACAGATACGCAGTATTTT CASSPERIFTDTQYF
TRBJ2-1 TRBD2 few TRBV9 TGTGCCAGCAGCGCCGGGACTAGCGGGAGCAATGAGCAGTTCTTC CASSAGTSGSNEQFF
TRBJ2-4 TRBD1 NA TRBV24-1 TGTGCCACCAGTGGAAGGACAGGGGCGCTACTAGCCAAAAACATTCAGTACTTC CATSGRTGALLAKNIQYF
TRBJ2-7 NA NA TRBV5-1 TGCGCCAGCAGCGCACAGGGTAGCTCCTACGAGCAGTACTTC CASSAQGSSYEQYF
TRBJ1-5 TRBD1 many TRBV5-1 TGCGCCAGCAGCCCTGACAGGGGCAATCAGCCCCAGCATTTT CASSPDRGNQPQHF
TRBJ2-3 NA few TRBV5-1 TGCGCCAGCAGCCTGGGACTGGATAGCACAGATACGCAGTATTTT CASSLGLDSTDTQYF
TRBJ1-4 NA few TRBV30 TGTGCCTGGACGGACAGAGTAAATGAAAAACTGTTTTTT CAWTDRVNEKLFF
TRBJ1-1 NA NA TRBV3-1 TGTGCCAGCAGTCGTGGACGGGGTGAAGCTTTCTTT CASSRGRGEAFF
TRBJ2-3 TRBD1 many TRBV7-2 TGTGCCAGCAGCCGACGCCGGGACAGCCTACCAGATACGCAGTATTTT CASSRRRDSLPDTQYF